The TCR beta chain described here comes from a study of a mutant IDH1 vaccine in newly diagnosed glioma. Study information: Eight vaccine doses were administered to patients at weeks 1, 3, 5, 7, 11, 15, 19 and 23. Vaccines began 4-6 weeks after radiotherapy alone, or with temozolomide cycles. Patients arrived already treated with radiotherapy, temozolomide, or both, most having had both.

Some clones are missing from TCRdb's copy, which holds only in-frame ones; the method was immunoSEQ multiplex PCR. The sample holds some 120,000 clones, roughly 78% seen once. As concerns this clone: Its target is unknown.

Time point: week 11, during vaccination. A 20-mer mutant IDH1 peptide at 300 ug was injected subcutaneously with topical imiquimod. The donors' diagnosis was new WHO grade 3 or 4 astrocytoma that was IDH1-mutant and ATRX-lost. The receptor comes from a man aged 35 to 55 with glioma. Sequenced material: PBMCs, taken from a glioma patient whose treatment included an IDH1 peptide vaccine.

The CDR3 region is CAISEGGVPMGTSGASYEQYF. Written as DNA, the CDR3 is TGTGCCATCAGTGAGGGGGGGGTCCCGATGGGAACTAGCGGGGCCTCCTACGAGCAGTACTTC. This chain connects TRBV10-3 to TRBJ2-7; TRBD2 matches 10 bases. V shed 2 bases and J 0 bases; nucleotides not matched to a gene: 19. The CDR3 contains 21 residues. Germline CDR1 and CDR2: ENHRY and SYGVKD.